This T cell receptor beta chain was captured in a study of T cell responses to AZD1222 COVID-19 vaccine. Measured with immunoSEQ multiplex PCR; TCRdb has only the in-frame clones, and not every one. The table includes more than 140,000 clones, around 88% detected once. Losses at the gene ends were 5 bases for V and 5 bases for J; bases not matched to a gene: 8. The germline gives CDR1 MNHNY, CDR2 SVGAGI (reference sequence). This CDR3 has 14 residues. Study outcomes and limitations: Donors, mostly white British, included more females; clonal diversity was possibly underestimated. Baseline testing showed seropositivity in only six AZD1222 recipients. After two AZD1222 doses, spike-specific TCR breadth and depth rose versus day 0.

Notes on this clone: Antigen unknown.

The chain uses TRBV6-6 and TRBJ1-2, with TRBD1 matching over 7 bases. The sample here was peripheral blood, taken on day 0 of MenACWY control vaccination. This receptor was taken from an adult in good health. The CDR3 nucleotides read TGTGCCAGCAGTCGATTCGGACAGGATTATGGCTACACCTTC. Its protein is CASSRFGQDYGYTF.